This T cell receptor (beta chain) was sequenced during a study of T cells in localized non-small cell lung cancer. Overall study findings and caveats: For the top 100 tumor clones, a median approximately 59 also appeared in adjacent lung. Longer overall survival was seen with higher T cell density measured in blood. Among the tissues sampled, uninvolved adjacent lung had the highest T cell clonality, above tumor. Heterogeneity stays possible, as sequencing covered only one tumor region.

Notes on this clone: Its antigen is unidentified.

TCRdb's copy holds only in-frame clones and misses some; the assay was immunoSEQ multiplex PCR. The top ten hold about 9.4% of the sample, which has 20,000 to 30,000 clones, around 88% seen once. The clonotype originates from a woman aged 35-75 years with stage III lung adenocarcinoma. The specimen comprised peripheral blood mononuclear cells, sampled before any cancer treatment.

The CDR3 nucleotides are TGTGCCAGCAGCGTAGGGCGGACGAACACCGGGGAGCTGTTTTTT. It translates to CASSVGRTNTGELFF. The chain links TRBV9 to TRBJ2-2; D is undetermined. The CDR3 has 15 amino acids. V was trimmed by 0 bases and J by 0 bases, leaving 6 bases between them. Germline CDR1 is SGDLS and CDR2 is YYNGEE.